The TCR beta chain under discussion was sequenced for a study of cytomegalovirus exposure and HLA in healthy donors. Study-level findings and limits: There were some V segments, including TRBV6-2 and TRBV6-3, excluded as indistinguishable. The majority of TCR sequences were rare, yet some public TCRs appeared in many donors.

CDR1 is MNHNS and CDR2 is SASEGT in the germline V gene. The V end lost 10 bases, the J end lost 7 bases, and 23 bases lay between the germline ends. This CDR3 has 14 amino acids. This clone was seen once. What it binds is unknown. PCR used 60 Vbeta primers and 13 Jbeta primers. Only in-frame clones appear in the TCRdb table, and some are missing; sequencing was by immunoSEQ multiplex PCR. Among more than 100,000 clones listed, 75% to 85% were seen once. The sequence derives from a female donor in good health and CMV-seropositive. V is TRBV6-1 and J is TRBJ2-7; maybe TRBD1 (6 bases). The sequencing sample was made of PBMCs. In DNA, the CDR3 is TGTGCCACCAAGGACAGCCTCGTCACGGGGGAGCAGTACTTC. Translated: CATKDSLVTGEQYF.